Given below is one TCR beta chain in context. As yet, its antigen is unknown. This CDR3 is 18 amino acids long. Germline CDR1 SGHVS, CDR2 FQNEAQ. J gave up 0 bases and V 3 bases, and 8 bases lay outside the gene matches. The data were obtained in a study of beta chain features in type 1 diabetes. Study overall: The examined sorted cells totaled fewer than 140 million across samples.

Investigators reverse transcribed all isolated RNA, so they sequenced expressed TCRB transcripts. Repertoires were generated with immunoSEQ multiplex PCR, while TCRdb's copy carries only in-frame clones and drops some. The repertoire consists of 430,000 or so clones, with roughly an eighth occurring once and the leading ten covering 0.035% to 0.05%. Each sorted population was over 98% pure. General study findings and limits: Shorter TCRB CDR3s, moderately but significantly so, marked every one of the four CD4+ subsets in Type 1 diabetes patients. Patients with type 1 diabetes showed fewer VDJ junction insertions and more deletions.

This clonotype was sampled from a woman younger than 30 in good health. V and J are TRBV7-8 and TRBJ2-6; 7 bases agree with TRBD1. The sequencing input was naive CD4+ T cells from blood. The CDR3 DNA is TGTGCCAGCAGCTTGGAAAGACAGGGCCCCTCTGGGGCCAACGTCCTGACTTTC. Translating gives CASSLERQGPSGANVLTF.